This TCR beta chain comes out of a study of siplizumab effects on memory and regulatory T cells (dated by TCRdb to between 2018 and 2020). Broadly, across the study: The study examined how the anti-CD2 antibody siplizumab affects alloreactive T-cell subsets in allogeneic mixed lymphocyte reactions built from human PBMCs.

Concerning this clone: The antigen it recognizes is unknown. Base-call qualities are not available, and no considerably larger clone is one nucleotide away.

What the research found in general, with its limitations: Because sequences at frequencies below about 10^-5 were poorly captured, only a minor fraction of alloreactive clones could be mapped back to unstimulated subsets. No functional confirmation was obtained for the suppressive function of proliferating Tregs from siplizumab cultures. Roughly 80-97% of proliferating CD4+ or CD8+ clones could not be assigned a naive or memory phenotype. Greater diversity appeared to be present in unstimulated naive T cells than in memory T cells, and a substantial contribution to the alloresponse seemed to be made by naive cells. Siplizumab significantly lowered the cumulative frequency of alloreactive sequences that could be traced to unstimulated CD4+ memory T cells. Of the alloreactive CD4+ clones that could be mapped, the Treg-derived share averaged about 63% with siplizumab compared with approximately 25% in control reactions.

The CDR3 covers 13 residues, taking in both the cysteine and the phenylalanine. Only CDR3 DNA is held: 39 bases, read in frame from base 1. V is shortened by 3 bases, J by 2 bases, and the region joining them spans 8 bases. The germline V gene sets CDR1 to MNHNS and CDR2 to SASEGT. Sorted unstimulated T cells and proliferating T cells recovered from mixed lymphocyte reactions underwent TCRbeta CDR3 sequencing. Fresh whole blood from under 13 HLA-typed healthy donors was used as the source from which PBMCs were isolated. Unstimulated CD4+ regulatory T cells were FACS-sorted to map the origin of alloreactive clones. The receptor library was made with the immunoSEQ multiplex PCR assay. About 9.1 x 10^4 TCR templates per sample were assayed on the deep sequencing platform. Genomic DNA extracted from sorted T cells was used for TCRbeta CDR3 sequencing. Turning to the authors' computational methods: The R programming language was used for clonal analysis of the TCRbeta CDR3 data. Unstimulated samples were compared with post-reaction CFSE-low samples to define alloreactive CD4+ and CD8+ clones. Alloreactive CD4+ clones were assigned to regulatory or non-regulatory origin by matching sequences to sorted unstimulated Treg and non-Treg repertoires. TCRdb stores this immuneACCESS table with in-frame sequences only. Part of the clones is absent; in the studies checked, under half of the shortfall reflects unresolved V genes, and no reason is known for the rest. V, J and clone size reflect that table, while D and trimming were determined from the DNA. The sample data list about 100,000 clones, and around 90% of these were observed just once. The ten largest clones take up around 0.77% of the sample.

The clonotype originates from a human donor in good health. Recombination linked TRBV6-1 to TRBJ2-7; there is no confident call for the D gene. The sequenced sample was Tregs sorted from blood. CDR3 loop: CASSDWLPYEQYF. The DNA sequence is TGTGCCAGCAGTGACTGGCTTCCCTACGAGCAGTACTTC.